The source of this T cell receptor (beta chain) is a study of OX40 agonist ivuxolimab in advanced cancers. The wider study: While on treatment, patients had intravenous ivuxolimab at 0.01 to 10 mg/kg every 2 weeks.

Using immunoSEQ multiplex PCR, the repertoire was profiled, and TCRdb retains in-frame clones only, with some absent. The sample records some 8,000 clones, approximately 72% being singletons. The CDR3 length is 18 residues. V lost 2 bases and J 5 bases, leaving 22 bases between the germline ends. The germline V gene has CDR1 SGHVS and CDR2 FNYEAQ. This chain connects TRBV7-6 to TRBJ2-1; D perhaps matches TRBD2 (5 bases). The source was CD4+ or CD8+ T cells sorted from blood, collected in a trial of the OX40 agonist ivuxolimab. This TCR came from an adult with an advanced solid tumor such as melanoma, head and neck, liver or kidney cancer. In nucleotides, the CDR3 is TGTGCCAGCAGCTTATGGCAGGCGGACTTTCAAGTCCACAATGAGCAGTTCTTC. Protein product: CASSLWQADFQVHNEQFF.